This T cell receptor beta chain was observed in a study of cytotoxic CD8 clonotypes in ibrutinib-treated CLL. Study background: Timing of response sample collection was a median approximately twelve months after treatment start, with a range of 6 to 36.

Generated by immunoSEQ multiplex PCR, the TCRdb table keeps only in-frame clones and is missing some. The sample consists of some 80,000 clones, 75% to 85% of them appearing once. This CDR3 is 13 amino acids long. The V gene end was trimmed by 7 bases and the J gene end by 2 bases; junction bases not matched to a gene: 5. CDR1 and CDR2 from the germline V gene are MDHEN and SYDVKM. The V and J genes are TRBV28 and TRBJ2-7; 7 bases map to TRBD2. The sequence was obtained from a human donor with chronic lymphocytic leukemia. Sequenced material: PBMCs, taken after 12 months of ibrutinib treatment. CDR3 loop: CASKASGTYEQYF. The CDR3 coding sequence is TGTGCCAGCAAGGCTAGCGGCACCTACGAGCAGTACTTC.